Listed here is a single T cell receptor (beta chain). The antigen is not known. This specimen belongs to a study of cytomegalovirus exposure and HLA in healthy donors. Notes on the study in general: The listing of roughly 160 TCR beta chains classed them as cytomegalovirus-associated. Researchers reported that a few CMV-associated chains were confirmed in vitro as CMV antigen-specific.

Libraries were prepared by immunoSEQ multiplex PCR; TCRdb keeps only in-frame clonotypes and omits some of them. The top ten hold about 2.5% of the sample, which has about 220,000 clones, more than 75% seen once. The TCR was taken from a man aged 18 to 35 in good health and CMV-seronegative. The sequenced sample consisted of PBMCs.

The CDR3 protein is CATSRSRSGTGGHEQYF. DNA for the CDR3: TGTGCCACCAGCAGATCAAGATCCGGGACAGGGGGCCACGAGCAGTACTTC. The V gene is TRBV15, the J gene TRBJ2-7; the match to TRBD1 covers 12 bases. Germline CDR1 reads LNHNV; CDR2 reads YYDKDF (reference sequence). The CDR3 runs to 17 residues. Trimming at V came to 2 bases and at J to 5 bases, leaving 10 bases not matched to a gene.